The clone carrying this TCR beta chain was counted once. The entry originates in a study of blood T cell repertoires in COVID-19. Study-wide context: There were acute and convalescent COVID-19 samples, and they came from the United States, Italy and Spain.

The V gene end was trimmed by 11 bases and the J gene end by 1 base; junction bases not matched to a gene: 9. The germline V gene has CDR1 SEHNR and CDR2 FQNEAQ (reference sequence). This CDR3 has 15 amino acids. TCRdb's table, derived via immunoSEQ multiplex PCR, lists solely in-frame clones and lacks some. The sample holds around 45,000 clones, roughly nine tenths seen once. This chain uses TRBV7-9 with TRBJ1-3; 9 bases line up with TRBD1. This clonotype originated in a man between 65 and 85 years old with active COVID-19. What was sequenced was peripheral blood. The CDR3 region has the DNA TGTGCCTCACCGGGACAGGGTTTTTCTGGAAACACCATATATTTT. It codes for CASPGQGFSGNTIYF.